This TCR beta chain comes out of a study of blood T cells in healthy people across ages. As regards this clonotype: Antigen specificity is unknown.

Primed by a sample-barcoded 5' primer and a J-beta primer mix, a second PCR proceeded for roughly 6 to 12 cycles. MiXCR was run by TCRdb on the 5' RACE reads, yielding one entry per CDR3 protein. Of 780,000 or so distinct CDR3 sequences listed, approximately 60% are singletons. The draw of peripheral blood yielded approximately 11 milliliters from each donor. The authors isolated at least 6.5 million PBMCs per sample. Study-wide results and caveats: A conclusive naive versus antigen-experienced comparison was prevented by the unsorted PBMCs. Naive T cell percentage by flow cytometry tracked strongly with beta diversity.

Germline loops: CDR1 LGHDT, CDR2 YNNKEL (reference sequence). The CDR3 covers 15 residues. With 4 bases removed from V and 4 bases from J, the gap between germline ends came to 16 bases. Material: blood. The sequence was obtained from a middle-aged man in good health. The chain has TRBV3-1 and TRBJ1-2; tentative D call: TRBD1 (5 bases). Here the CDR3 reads CASSPTGVRGYGYTF. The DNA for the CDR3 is TGTGCCAGCAGCCCGACGGGGGTTAGGGGCTATGGCTACACCTTC. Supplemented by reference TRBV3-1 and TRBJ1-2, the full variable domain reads DTAVSQTPKYLVTQMGNDKSIKCEQNLGHDTMYWYKQDSKKFLKIMFSYNNKELIINETVPNRFSPKSPDKAHLNLHINSLELGDSAVYFCASSPTGVRGYGYTFGSGTRLTVV.